This TCR beta chain was sequenced for a study of cytomegalovirus exposure and HLA in healthy donors (dated by TCRdb to the late 2010s). Concerning the study at large: An earlier analysis of some 620 of the donors reported 250 to 300 Gb of sequence data and around 110 million unique TCR beta sequences obtained from about 179 million T cells. An early release that covered more than 550 HLA-typed donors contained about 300 gigabases of sequencing data and tens of millions of unique TCR sequences. Among the roughly 390 genotyped donors, approximately 82% belonged to the genetic ancestry cluster associated with self-reported Caucasian donors. The study was designed to test whether signatures of past pathogen exposure could be identified by cataloging public T cell receptors. The study profiled the T cell repertoires of approximately 700 subjects by immunosequencing and related them to cytomegalovirus serostatus. Along with the roughly 710-subject first cohort, a separate validation cohort of around 120 different subjects was used. The study combined high-throughput TCR immunosequencing, statistical association of individual TCRs with disease status, and machine learning to predict cytomegalovirus infection status. A later analysis re-examined previously published TCR beta repertoires from roughly 650 donors and added high-resolution HLA genotyping to investigate patterns of TCR occurrence. The later analysis used no new phenotypic data to find candidate immune exposures, relying instead on TCR beta sequences and their occurrence across donors. An earlier analysis of 500 to 650 of the donors applied high-throughput TCR beta sequencing to assess whether each TCR beta V gene segment acted as functional or pseudogenic. Donor age, sex, ethnicity and CMV serostatus were collected together with the repertoire data. In a later genetic analysis, genome-wide SNP genotypes for about 65% of the 666 donors were used, and that subset was treated as a discovery cohort. All discovery cohort repertoires had been generated using a single sequencing platform. HLA typing covered class I and class II loci at four-digit resolution. Typing coverage varied by locus: roughly 620-640 donors for A, B, C, DRB1 and DQB1; 500 to 550 for DQA1; more than 600 for DPA1; some 470 for DPB1. Several DR-DQ haplotypes were treated as single units for association and clustering because of strong linkage in the cohort. Across about 380 genotyped donors of the cohort, an average of about 240,000 unique TCR beta nucleotide sequences per donor were sequenced, and roughly 18% of those sequences were non-productive. Results the study describes overall, beyond this receptor: In a later genetic analysis, fewer N-insertions in productive TCRs were reported among donors in an Asian-associated ancestry cluster than the approximately 670-donor mean. Because some donors lacked HLA typing at each locus, the association tests relied only on the typed subset. Broadly in line with IMGT annotations, most TCR beta V segments showed up in productive rearrangements about 87% or about 30% of the time in an earlier analysis of around 600 of the donors. Approximately 16 rarely observed V segments, including chromosome 9 orphons, were excluded from the earlier analysis of 550 to 700 of the donors because counts were too low. According to a later analysis, TCR association rates differed among HLA loci, with DRB1 alleles showing the most associated TCRs and HLA-C alleles showing the fewest. An association between a missense DCLRE1C variant and V-gene and J-gene trimming of TCR beta chains was found in a later genetic analysis and replicated in an independent cohort. The classifier was reported to diagnose cytomegalovirus status with high specificity and sensitivity in both the original cohort and the validation cohort. In a later analysis, HLA-associated TCR beta chains showed more clonal expansion and lower generation probabilities than non-associated chains that were equally common. The cohort was sequenced for TCR beta chains only, and without alpha or paired-chain data the features that could be detected were limited. The 87-base-pair reads could not distinguish some IMGT-functional V segments, including TRBV6-2 and TRBV6-3, so those segments were excluded. It was suggested by the authors that the approach could potentially be generalized to other disease states and immunological phenotypes. A few of the identified cytomegalovirus-associated TCR beta chains were confirmed in vitro to be specific for cytomegalovirus antigens. The presence/absence analyses assumed that sequencing depth was roughly uniform across donors, and that assumption may not be true. CMV serostatus was the only immune exposure information available for the cohort. The study listed 164 TCR beta chains as associated with cytomegalovirus. In a later analysis, about 17,000 TCR beta sequences were associated with specific HLA alleles at a false discovery rate of 0.05. A further reported finding was that TCR beta sequences accurately predicted the HLA-A and HLA-B alleles for most subjects in the first cohort. Several of the top co-occurrence clusters appeared to be linked to parvovirus B19, influenza, CMV and Epstein-Barr virus, according to a later analysis. Assigning TCR associations to individual alleles was difficult when HLA alleles, especially DR and DQ, strongly co-occurred. Linkage disequilibrium might explain the correlated functional status among segregating V segments, but an unknown experimental factor could not be excluded. According to a later analysis, most CMV-associated TCR beta chains appeared to be HLA-restricted, and the HLA associations seemed to be driven largely by CMV exposure. Most TCR sequences were seen in very few donors, while some public TCRs were found in many individuals. A cluster of highly shared sequence variants was judged likely to represent a technical artifact of the sequencing pipeline.

Libraries were constructed by the immunoSEQ multiplex PCR assay. The multiplex PCR relied on a mix of 60 forward primers for TCR Vbeta segments and 13 reverse primers for TCR Jbeta segments. The CDR3 region of rearranged TCR beta genes was amplified from genomic DNA by a multiplex PCR assay. The amplified TCR beta libraries were sequenced on the Illumina HiSeq System as 87-base-pair reads. The original methods were these. In a later analysis, some 80 million unique TCR beta chains were counted across the roughly 610 repertoires, and approximately 11 million of these chains were shared by at least two donors. Raw reads were error-corrected and collapsed into unique sequences by a nearest-neighbor algorithm in which closely related sequences were merged to remove PCR and sequencing errors. CDR3 sequences were aligned to IMGT reference sequences to assign V, D and J gene segments. For a sequence to be retained, at least a six-nucleotide match to both a V gene segment and a J gene segment was required. Rearrangements were classified as productive when the CDR3 lacked stop codons and remained in frame with V and J, and all other rearrangements were classified as non-productive. CDR3 was defined by IMGT convention, running from the second conserved V-encoded cysteine to the conserved J-encoded phenylalanine. Sequences without an unambiguous match to a single V gene segment were excluded from the earlier analysis of several hundred of the donors. In an earlier analysis of approximately 610 of the donors, V segments were called functional above 56.7% productive rearrangements and were called segregating when the between-donor standard deviation exceeded 5%. A statistical classification framework was built for diagnosing cytomegalovirus status from the catalog of TCR beta chain sequences. In a later analysis, TCR nucleotide sequences were compared against IMGT/GENE-DB human TR gene sequences so that V and J genes could be assigned. In a later analysis, CDR3 sequences and most-parsimonious VDJ recombination scenarios were assigned using the TCRdist pipeline. In a later analysis, each TCR beta chain was defined by its CDR3 amino acid sequence together with its V-gene family, and reads lacking a unique V-gene family were excluded. A later analysis removed 500 to 650 highly shared, low-generation-probability nucleotide sequences to deal with suspected cross-contamination and a sequencing artifact. In a later analysis, a clonal expansion index for each public chain was calculated from normalized within-repertoire ranks of inferred template counts. In a later analysis, generation probabilities were computed using a VDJ recombination model fitted to out-of-frame rearrangements, and the results were checked against IGoR. A later analysis scored TCR-TCR, TCR-HLA and TCR-CMV co-occurrence with hypergeometric tests, applying a repertoire-size bias correction to TCR pairs. False discovery rates were estimated in a later analysis by permuting HLA or CMV assignments 20 times. In a later analysis, co-occurring TCRs were grouped with DBSCAN, and TCRdist sequence similarity was added when clustering was performed within HLA-allele-positive subsets. Repertoires with fewer than 30,000 or more than 120,000 public chains, plus five repertoires with anomalous nucleotide sharing, were excluded from co-occurrence clustering. TCRdb took this table from immuneACCESS and kept in-frame rearrangements with V and J called. Such tables lack part of the clones; where checked against another copy, unresolved V genes explain under half of the gap, and the rest is unexplained. V and J calls and clone size are copied from that table; D and trimming were computed from the DNA. The sample profile shows 100,000 or so clones; just over 75% of them were found once. Clones ranked in the top ten supply roughly 8% of the sample.

The germline V gene yields SGHTA for CDR1 and FQGTGA for CDR2. Trimming takes 7 bases off V and 8 bases off J; junction bases not matched to a gene: 10. The CDR3 numbers 13 residues from cysteine through phenylalanine. Of the read, only the CDR3 DNA is kept; its 39 bases are in frame from base 1. The cohort consisted of hundreds of healthy bone marrow donors. All cohort members were sampled while nominally healthy, although unrecorded immune exposures were likely present. The donor tested CMV seropositive, placing the donor among the roughly 300 seropositive members of the cohort. Every donor gave a peripheral blood sample, and the peripheral blood mononuclear cells from that sample were used for TCR beta sequencing. The Qiagen DNeasy Blood Extraction Kit was used to extract genomic DNA from the blood cell samples. Comment on this clone: The clone's antigen remains unknown. Per-base qualities were not stored, and no clone one base away is much larger.

The sequencing input was PBMCs. This sequence was found in a man aged 35-49 years in good health and CMV-seropositive. This chain joins TRBV7-3 to TRBJ1-2, with 7 central nucleotides matching TRBD1. For the CDR3, the sequence is CASTGGQARGYTF. The DNA sequence is given as TGTGCCAGCACCGGTGGACAGGCTCGGGGCTACACCTTC.